Below are 8 T cell receptor beta chains sequenced from a single sample in a study of CD8+CD57+ T cells in acquired aplastic anemia. The use of genomic DNA as template underpinned the TCR beta VDJ and CDR3 profiling. Via MiXCR, TCRdb re-called the reads, giving one row per CDR3 protein. Among approximately 120,000 distinct CDR3 sequences listed, 40% were seen once. It was patients with CD8+CD57+ cell expansion by flow cytometry who were chosen for sequencing. The sequenced material came from sorted CD4+, CD8+, or CD8+CD57+ T cells (not recorded which) from PBMCs. These receptor sequences come from a human donor with aplastic anemia.

The table lists this clonotype with many counts. This sequence joins TRBV11-2 and TRBJ2-7; 11 bases align to TRBD2. The CDR3 sequence is 18 residues long. V trimming: 5 bases; J trimming: 4 bases; junction bases outside the gene matches: 16. CDR1 SGHAT and CDR2 FQNNGV come from the germline V gene. This CDR3 reads CASSIGGASGGYQYEQYV. The CDR3 bases are TGTGCCAGCAGCATAGGCGGAGCTAGCGGGGGGTATCAGTACGAGCAGTACGTC.

With respect to this clonotype: A read error is possible here, since a much larger clone lies one base away. The chain employs TRBV5-1 and TRBJ1-1; 10 nucleotides align to TRBD1. This CDR3 region has 15 residues. In germline, CDR1 is SGHRS, CDR2 YFSETQ. The CDR3 nucleotides read TGCGGCAGCAGCTTTCGACAGGGGGCGAGAACTGAAGCTTTCTTT. Amino acid sequence: CGSSFRQGARTEAFF.

Ten or more counts support this clonotype. V usage is TRBV6-1 and J usage is TRBJ2-7; D is perhaps TRBD1 or TRBD2 (5 bases each). V was trimmed by 9 bases and J by 6 bases, leaving 15 bases between them. Germline V gives CDR1 MNHNS, CDR2 SASEGT. The CDR3 has 12 amino acids. CDR3 sequence reads: CASRGPPSEQYF. In DNA form, the CDR3 reads TGTGCCAGTCGGGGCCCCCCCTCCGAGCAGTACTTC.

The chain carries TRBV20-1 and TRBJ2-5; D is perhaps TRBD2 (7 bases). The length of the CDR3 is 13 residues. Trimming left V 4 bases short and J 4 bases short, with 13 bases between. Germline lookup yields CDR1 DFQATT and CDR2 SNEGSKA (reference sequence). The CDR3 DNA follows: TGCAGTGCTACCGGGGGAGGGGGAGAGACCCAGTACTTC. It codes for CSATGGGGETQYF.

This clonotype was detected ten times or more. The chain uses TRBV7-9 and TRBJ1-3; the D is unclear. The V gene's germline CDR1 is SEHNR and CDR2 FQNEAQ (reference sequence). There are 15 residues in the CDR3. V lost 5 bases to trimming and J lost 0 bases, with 11 bases between them. Written as DNA, the CDR3 is TGTGCCAGCAGCCCGAGGACTCTCTCTGGAAACACCATATATTTT. Protein product: CASSPRTLSGNTIYF. Complete variable domain (other parts from reference TRBV7-9 and TRBJ1-3): DTGVSQNPRHKITKRGQNVTFRCDPISEHNRLYWYRQTLGQGPEFLTYFQNEAQLEKSRLLSDRFSAERPKGSFSTLEIQRTEQGDSAMYLCASSPRTLSGNTIYFGEGSWLTVV.

This clonotype was counted many times. The chain employs TRBV20-1 and TRBJ1-5; D is unclear. V gave up 0 bases and J gave up 3 bases, with 12 bases separating them. CDR3 length equals 15 residues. Germline loops: CDR1 DFQATT, CDR2 SNEGSKA (reference sequence). The DNA of the CDR3 is TGCAGTGCTAGAGACTATGGCCCTCTCAATCAGCCCCAGCATTTT. Amino acid sequence: CSARDYGPLNQPQHF.

In this sample, this clonotype turned up many times. The chain combines TRBV6-5 with TRBJ1-2, with TRBD1 identical over 10 bases. The length of the CDR3 is 13 residues. The J segment lost 5 bases and the V segment lost 8 bases, leaving 5 bases of the junction unmatched. CDR1 MNHEY and CDR2 SVGAGI come from the germline V gene. CDR3 in DNA: TGTGCCAGCCGGGACAGGGGTGGATATGGCTACACCTTC. It codes for CASRDRGGYGYTF.

This clonotype has at least ten counts. This chain joins TRBV2 and TRBJ2-2, with 10 bases matching TRBD2. V lost 3 bases and J lost 1; bases outside the gene matches: 5. The germline V gene encodes CDR1 SNHLY and CDR2 FYNNEI. This CDR3 region has 17 residues. As DNA, the CDR3 is TGTGCCAGCAGTGAGGTGGTAGCGGGGGGGAACACCGGGGAGCTGTTTTTT. It specifies CASSEVVAGGNTGELFF.